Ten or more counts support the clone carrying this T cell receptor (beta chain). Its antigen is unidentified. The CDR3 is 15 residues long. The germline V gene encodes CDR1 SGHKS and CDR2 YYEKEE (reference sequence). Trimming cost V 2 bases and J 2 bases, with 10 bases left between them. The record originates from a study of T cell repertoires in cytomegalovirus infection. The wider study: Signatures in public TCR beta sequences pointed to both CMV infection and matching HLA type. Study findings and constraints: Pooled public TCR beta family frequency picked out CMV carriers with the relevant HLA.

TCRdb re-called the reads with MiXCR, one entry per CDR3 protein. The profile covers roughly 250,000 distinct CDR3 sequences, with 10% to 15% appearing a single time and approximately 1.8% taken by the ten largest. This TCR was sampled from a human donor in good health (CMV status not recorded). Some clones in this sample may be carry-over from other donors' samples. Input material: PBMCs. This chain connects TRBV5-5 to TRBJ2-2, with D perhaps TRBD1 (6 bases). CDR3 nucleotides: TGTGCCAGCAGCTTAGCACAGGGCAACACCGGGGAGCTGTTTTTT. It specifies CASSLAQGNTGELFF.